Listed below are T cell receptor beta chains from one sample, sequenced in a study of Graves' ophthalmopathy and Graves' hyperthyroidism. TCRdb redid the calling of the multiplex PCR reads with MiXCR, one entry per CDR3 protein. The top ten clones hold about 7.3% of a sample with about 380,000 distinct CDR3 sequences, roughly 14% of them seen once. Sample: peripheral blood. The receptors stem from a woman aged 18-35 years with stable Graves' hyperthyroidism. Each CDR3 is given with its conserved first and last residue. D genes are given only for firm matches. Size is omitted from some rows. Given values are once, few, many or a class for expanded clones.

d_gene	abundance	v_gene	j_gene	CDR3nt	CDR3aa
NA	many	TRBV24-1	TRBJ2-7	TGTGCCACCTCTGAGACAGGTCGTCTCTACGAGCAGTACTTC	CATSETGRLYEQYF
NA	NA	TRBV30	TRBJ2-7	TGTGCCTGGCGGAGGGGGGGGACCCTCTACGAGCAGTACTTC	CAWRRGGTLYEQYF
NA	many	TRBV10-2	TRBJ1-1	TGCGCCAGCAGTGAGGGGGTGGGTGTGAACACTGAAGCTTTCTTT	CASSEGVGVNTEAFF
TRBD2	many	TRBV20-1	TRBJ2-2	TGCAGTGCCGCGGGACTAGCGGGGGTGACCGGGGAGCTGTTTTTT	CSAAGLAGVTGELFF
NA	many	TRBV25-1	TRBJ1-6	TGTGCCAGCAGTGAATCACACACCGCTGGTTCACCCCTCCACTTT	CASSESHTAGSPLHF
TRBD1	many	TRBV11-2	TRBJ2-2	TGTGCCAGCAGCTCCCTGACAGGGCGGCACGGGGAGCTGTTTTTT	CASSSLTGRHGELFF
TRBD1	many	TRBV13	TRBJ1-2	TGTGCCAGCAGCCGTCAGGTCCTCATCCCGGACAGGGCGGAGAACTATGGCTACACCTTC	CASSRQVLIPDRAENYGYTF
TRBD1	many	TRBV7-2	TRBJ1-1	TGTGCCAGCAGCTTACGACAGGGAGGAGGCACTGAAGCTTTCTTT	CASSLRQGGGTEAFF
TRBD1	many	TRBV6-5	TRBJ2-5	TGTGCCAGCAGTTCTTCCGGGACAGGACCCCAAGAGACCCAGTACTTC	CASSSSGTGPQETQYF
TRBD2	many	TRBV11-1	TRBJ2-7	TGTGCCAGCAGCCCGACTAGCGGGGGCCACTCCTACGAGCAGTACTTC	CASSPTSGGHSYEQYF
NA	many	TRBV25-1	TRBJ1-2	NA	CASSEFGPGNYGYTF
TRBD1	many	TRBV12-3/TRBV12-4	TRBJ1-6	TGTGCCAGCAGCCCCAGACAGGGGGCTGGCTATAATTCACCCCTCCACTTT	CASSPRQGAGYNSPLHF
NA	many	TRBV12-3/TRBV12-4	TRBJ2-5	TGTGCCAGCAGTTTGTGGGGAATTCTGAAAGAGACCCAGTACTTC	CASSLWGILKETQYF